The 29 T cell receptor beta chains given below trace back to one sample, sequenced in a study of OX40 agonist ivuxolimab in advanced cancers. This table comes from immunoSEQ multiplex PCR, and its TCRdb copy is limited to in-frame clones, with some not included. The table lists 51,000 or so clones, less than 90% of them singletons, with 11% to 15% in the top ten. Sequenced here: CD4+ or CD8+ T cells sorted from blood, sampled in a trial of the OX40 agonist ivuxolimab. These receptors all come from an adult with an advanced solid tumor such as melanoma, head and neck, liver or kidney cancer.

The chain recombines TRBV9 with TRBJ1-1, with D perhaps TRBD1 (6 bases). Trimming removed 1 base from V and 4 bases from J, with 11 bases in between. This CDR3 comprises 14 residues. Germline V gene lookup returns CDR1 SGDLS and CDR2 YYNGEE. CDR3 in amino acids: CASSVLGASTEAFF. CDR3 in DNA: TGTGCCAGCAGCGTACTGGGGGCGAGCACTGAAGCTTTCTTT.

This clone was detected only a few times. This chain connects TRBV30 to TRBJ2-7; no clear D. V lost 0 bases and J 6 bases, leaving 6 bases between the germline ends. CDR3 size: 11 residues. Germline-derived CDR1 and CDR2 are GTSNPN and SVGIG (reference sequence). In nucleotides, the CDR3 is TGTGCCTGGAGTGTAGATGTCGAGCAGTACTTC. Residues: CAWSVDVEQYF. The entire variable domain, with the rest obtained from reference TRBV30 and TRBJ2-7, is as follows: SQTIHQWPATLVQPVGSPLSLECTVEGTSNPNLYWYRQAAGRGLQLLFYSVGIGQISSEVPQNLSASRPQDRQFILSSKKLLLSDSGFYLCAWSVDVEQYFGPGTRLTVT.

The chain combines TRBV7-7 with TRBJ2-7; D is uncertain. The CDR3 totals 13 residues. Trimming took 3 bases from V and 1 from J, leaving 7 bases between them. Looked up from germline, CDR1 is SSHAT and CDR2 is FNYEAQ (reference sequence). The CDR3 sequence is CASSFGVSYEQYF. CDR3 bases: TGTGCCAGCAGCTTTGGAGTGTCCTACGAGCAGTACTTC.

The V and J genes are TRBV19 and TRBJ2-2; 12 bases match TRBD2. Trimming at V came to 8 bases and at J to 3 bases, leaving 10 bases not matched to a gene. CDR3 length: 17 residues. Germline CDR1 LNHDA, CDR2 SQIVND (reference sequence). The CDR3, as DNA: TGTGCCAGTTGGGGACTAGCGGGTTTACCCTACACCGGGGAGCTGTTTTTT. Encoded protein: CASWGLAGLPYTGELFF.

V usage is TRBV13 and J usage is TRBJ1-2; D is uncertain. This CDR3 has 15 amino acids. V was shortened by 1 base and J by 5 bases, with 14 bases between the two germline ends. The V gene's germline CDR1 is PRHDT and CDR2 FYEKMQ (reference sequence). CDR3: CASSLAPADDYGYTF. The CDR3, as DNA: TGTGCCAGCAGCTTAGCCCCAGCAGACGATTATGGCTACACCTTC.

The gene calls are TRBV30 and TRBJ2-7; D not certain. The germline V gene encodes CDR1 GTSNPN and CDR2 SVGIG (reference sequence). This CDR3 is built from 12 residues. V was trimmed by 0 bases and J by 5 bases, leaving 8 bases between them. This CDR3 reads CAWSVGLHEQYF. In nucleotides, the CDR3 is TGTGCCTGGAGTGTCGGCCTCCACGAGCAGTACTTC.

J is TRBJ1-1 and V is TRBV6-5; TRBD1 might be the D (5 bases). Trimming removed 8 bases from V and 4 bases from J, with 11 bases in between. The CDR3 is 12 amino acids. Germline lookup yields CDR1 MNHEY and CDR2 SVGAGI. Written as DNA, the CDR3 is TGTGCCAGCTCAGCGGGGGGCACTGAAGCTTTCTTT. This translates into CASSAGGTEAFF.

This rearrangement joins TRBV4-2 to TRBJ2-5, with 7 positions matching TRBD1. This CDR3 has 15 amino acids. Germline CDR1 LGHNA, CDR2 YNFKEQ. V lost 1 base to trimming and J lost 1 base; unmatched junction nucleotides: 3. The CDR3 nucleotides read TGTGCCAGCAGCCAAGCGACAGGGTTCCAAGAGACCCAGTACTTC. This encodes CASSQATGFQETQYF.

CDR3 protein: CASSVQTGANEKLFF. The CDR3 DNA is TGTGCCAGCAGTGTCCAAACAGGGGCCAATGAAAAACTGTTTTTT. This chain joins TRBV6-1 and TRBJ1-4; 7 bases are shared with TRBD1. The CDR3 is 15 residues long. V dropped 4 bases and J dropped 5; count of bases not matched to a gene: 7. CDR1 and CDR2 from the germline V gene are MNHNS and SASEGT.

The rearrangement links TRBV19 to TRBJ1-5, with 8 bases aligning to TRBD1. The germline V gene has CDR1 LNHDA and CDR2 SQIVND (reference sequence). The CDR3 covers 15 residues. With V trimmed by 3 bases and J by 4 bases, 5 bases remained unmatched. The CDR3 is CASSILTGANQPQHF. The CDR3 nucleotides are TGTGCCAGTAGTATCCTGACAGGGGCAAATCAGCCCCAGCATTTT.

In this sample, this clone turned up a few times. This chain links TRBV5-6 with TRBJ2-3; the D is unclear. Germline assignment: CDR1 SGHDT and CDR2 YYEEEE. This CDR3 spans 17 amino acids. The V end lost 0 bases, the J end lost 4 bases, and 18 bases lay between the germline ends. CDR3: CASSLDGVYSRADTQYF. CDR3 nucleotide sequence: TGTGCCAGCAGCTTGGATGGGGTCTACTCTCGAGCAGATACGCAGTATTTT. Variable domain in full (rest from reference TRBV5-6 and TRBJ2-3): DAGVTQSPTHLIKTRGQQVTLRCSPKSGHDTVSWYQQALGQGPQFIFQYYEEEERQRGNFPDRFSGHQFPNYSSELNVNALLLGDSALYLCASSLDGVYSRADTQYFGPGTRLTVL.

CDR3 amino acids: CASRDLDLRNQPQHF. The DNA for the CDR3 is TGTGCCAGTAGGGACTTGGACCTGAGGAATCAGCCCCAGCATTTT. This chain uses TRBV19 with TRBJ1-5; no clear D. The CDR3 extends over 15 amino acids. CDR1 and CDR2 (germline): LNHDA, SQIVND (reference sequence). V gave up 6 bases and J gave up 4 bases, with 16 bases separating them.

The chain links TRBV5-1 to TRBJ2-3; 8 bases fit TRBD2. Looked up from germline, CDR1 is SGHRS and CDR2 is YFSETQ. The CDR3 sequence is 17 residues long. J gave up 0 bases and V 0 bases, and 6 bases lay outside the gene matches. The chain's CDR3 is CASSLATSGTSTDTQYF. The CDR3 region has the DNA TGCGCCAGCAGCTTGGCCACTAGCGGAACTAGCACAGATACGCAGTATTTT.

CDR3 in amino acids: CASTPTGGGVSYEQYF. CDR3 coding DNA: TGTGCCAGTACCCCTACCGGGGGCGGAGTCTCCTACGAGCAGTACTTC. The chain combines TRBV19 with TRBJ2-7, with D possibly being TRBD1 or TRBD2 (6 bases each). The CDR3 loop spans 16 amino acids. The V end was cut by 7 bases, the J end by 0 bases, with 19 bases between. Per germline, CDR1 LNHDA and CDR2 SQIVND (reference sequence).

A word on this clone: The sample carries other DNA sequences with the same CDR3. The chain links TRBV2 to TRBJ1-1, with 7 bases aligning to TRBD1. Unmatched junction bases numbered 7, after V lost 5 bases and J lost 1 base. CDR1 and CDR2 (germline): SNHLY, FYNNEI. The CDR3 is made up of 15 amino acids. The CDR3, as DNA: TGTGCCAGCAGTAGACAGGGCATCTGGAACACTGAAGCTTTCTTT. Its translation: CASSRQGIWNTEAFF.

The chain carries TRBV5-6 and TRBJ2-5, with D perhaps matching TRBD2 (5 bases). V lost 0 bases to trimming and J lost 5 bases, with 11 bases between them. CDR3 length equals 14 residues. Germline V gives CDR1 SGHDT, CDR2 YYEEEE. CDR3: CASSLEGSGETQYF. The CDR3 region has the DNA TGTGCCAGCAGCTTGGAGGGCTCGGGGGAGACCCAGTACTTC.

This clone was observed a single time. The chain carries TRBV27 and TRBJ2-2, with no clear D. The CDR3 covers 14 residues. Trimming cost V 5 bases and J 5 bases, with 12 bases left between them. Germline CDR1 is MNHEY and CDR2 is SMNVEV (reference sequence). CDR3 loop: CASSPSSRTGELFF. CDR3 in DNA: TGTGCCAGCAGTCCGTCCTCGAGGACCGGGGAGCTGTTTTTT.

This clone has just one count. Different DNA sequences within this sample yield the same CDR3. The J gene is TRBJ2-7, the V gene TRBV5-1; TRBD2 aligns across 7 bases. This CDR3 contains 14 residues. CDR1 and CDR2 from the germline V gene are SGHRS and YFSETQ. The J segment lost 0 bases and the V segment lost 2 bases, leaving 2 bases of the junction unmatched. CDR3 region: CASSLGEGSYEQYF. CDR3 nucleotide sequence: TGCGCCAGCAGCTTAGGGGAGGGCTCCTACGAGCAGTACTTC. Full variable domain (rest looked up from reference TRBV5-1 and TRBJ2-7): KAGVTQTPRYLIKTRGQQVTLSCSPISGHRSVSWYQQTPGQGLQFLFEYFSETQRNKGNFPGRFSGRQFSNSRSEMNVSTLELGDSALYLCASSLGEGSYEQYFGPGTRLTVT.

The genes are TRBV30 and TRBJ1-1, with a weak D call TRBD1 (5 bases). V gave up 6 bases and J gave up 2 bases, with 25 bases separating them. Germline V gene lookup returns CDR1 GTSNPN and CDR2 SVGIG (reference sequence). The CDR3 has 17 amino acids. CDR3 amino acids: CACETGTTVALNTEAFF. The CDR3 DNA is TGTGCCTGCGAAACCGGGACGACGGTAGCCCTTAACACTGAAGCTTTCTTT.

The J gene is TRBJ2-2, the V gene TRBV7-9, with TRBD2 matching over 10 bases. This CDR3 is built from 19 residues. Looked up from germline, CDR1 is SEHNR and CDR2 is FQNEAQ (reference sequence). The trim removed 2 bases at V and 1 base at J, leaving 10 bases unmatched. This CDR3 reads CASSLNPSGGLGNTGELFF. CDR3 in DNA: TGTGCCAGCAGCTTAAATCCTAGCGGGGGCCTTGGGAACACCGGGGAGCTGTTTTTT.

The J gene is TRBJ1-1, the V gene TRBV30; D is uncertain. Trimming removed 0 bases at V and 2 bases at J, with 7 bases between. Germline loops: CDR1 GTSNPN, CDR2 SVGIG (reference sequence). This CDR3 comprises 13 residues. CDR3 coding DNA: TGTGCCTGGAGTGTAAGCAAAAACACTGAAGCTTTCTTT. Amino acid sequence: CAWSVSKNTEAFF.

A note on this clone: This likely comes from a read error, as the CDR3 has no conserved phenylalanine or tryptophan at its end. Because the CDR3's place on the DNA is in doubt, the DNA is left out and the CDR3 is given as listed by TCRdb. The chain couples TRBV7-3 to TRBJ2-7. The CDR3 is 10 amino acids in total, end residues counted. Germline CDR1 is SGHTA and CDR2 is FQGTGA. Here the CDR3 reads CASSQKGSRI.

V is TRBV29-1 and J is TRBJ1-4; TRBD1 might be the D (5 bases). This CDR3 region has 13 residues. V lost 6 bases, J lost 4 bases, and 12 bases lay in between. Looked up from germline, CDR1 is SQVTM and CDR2 is ANQGSEA. The CDR3 DNA follows: TGCAGCGTCAAAGGGGAGAGTAATGAAAAACTGTTTTTT. Protein product: CSVKGESNEKLFF.

The gene calls are TRBV19 and TRBJ1-5; the match to TRBD1 covers 7 bases. Trimming at V came to 5 bases and at J to 1 base, leaving 5 bases not matched to a gene. The CDR3 runs 15 residues. Germline V gives CDR1 LNHDA, CDR2 SQIVND (reference sequence). CDR3 loop: CASSRDRASNQPQHF. CDR3 coding DNA: TGTGCCAGTAGTCGAGACAGGGCGAGCAATCAGCCCCAGCATTTT.

The chain is built from TRBV6-5 and TRBJ2-3; a possible D gene is TRBD2 (6 bases). The germline V and J ends were trimmed by 0 bases and 3 bases, with 10 bases remaining between them. The CDR3 runs to 15 residues. CDR1 is MNHEY, CDR2 SVGAGI, per germline. The CDR3 loop reads CASSYSAGGTDTQYF. In nucleotides, the CDR3 is TGTGCCAGCAGTTACTCAGCGGGCGGGACAGATACGCAGTATTTT.

This clone rates as medium-sized. The chain has TRBV5-1 and TRBJ1-6, with 12 bases identical to TRBD1. The CDR3 spans 18 residues. CDR1 is SGHRS, CDR2 YFSETQ, per germline. V trimming: 3 bases; J trimming: 1 base; junction bases outside the gene matches: 5. CDR3 in amino acids: CASSWGQGARSYNSPLHF. CDR3 coding DNA: TGCGCCAGCAGCTGGGGACAGGGGGCGAGGTCCTATAATTCACCCCTCCACTTT. The variable domain in full, completed from reference TRBV5-1 and TRBJ1-6, reads KAGVTQTPRYLIKTRGQQVTLSCSPISGHRSVSWYQQTPGQGLQFLFEYFSETQRNKGNFPGRFSGRQFSNSRSEMNVSTLELGDSALYLCASSWGQGARSYNSPLHFGNGTRLTVT.

V is TRBV4-2 and J is TRBJ2-3, with D perhaps matching TRBD2 (5 bases). The germline V gene has CDR1 LGHNA and CDR2 YNFKEQ. CDR3 length: 16 residues. Trimming cost V 4 bases and J 0 bases, with 14 bases left between them. The CDR3 loop is CASSLTSGTSTDTQYF. CDR3 bases: TGTGCCAGCAGCCTCACTAGTGGAACTAGCACAGATACGCAGTATTTT.

V usage is TRBV6-5 and J usage is TRBJ2-5; D remains ambiguous. Trimming took 2 bases from V and 1 from J, leaving 11 bases between them. Germline assignment: CDR1 MNHEY and CDR2 SVGAGI. This CDR3 region has 15 residues. The CDR3 DNA reads TGTGCCAGCAGTTACAGGTCTGACTCCCAAGAGACCCAGTACTTC. It yields the protein CASSYRSDSQETQYF.

This clone has only a few counts. CDR3 DNA: TGCGCCAGCAGCCAAGATATTCAGGGGTACGAGCAGTACTTC. Its protein is CASSQDIQGYEQYF. This rearrangement joins TRBV4-3 to TRBJ2-7; perhaps TRBD1 as D (6 bases). CDR3 length: 14 residues. V was clipped by 0 bases and J by 4 bases, with 10 bases between them. Germline V gene data show CDR1 as LGHNA and CDR2 as YSLEER.